There are many counts of the clone carrying this T cell receptor (beta chain). This record comes from a study of T cells in Graves' hyperthyroidism and ophthalmopathy. Study-wide context: The initial diagnosis was the point when peripheral blood was collected, ahead of any treatment.

V lost 0 bases and J 10 bases, leaving 9 bases between the germline ends. The CDR3 covers 13 residues. The V gene's germline CDR1 is MNHEY and CDR2 SVGAGI. Researchers amplified the TCR beta CDR3 regions from RNA transcripts. The TCR CDR3 first-round RT-PCR relied on the HTBI primer set. TCRdb re-derived calls from the multiplex PCR reads in MiXCR, one entry per CDR3 protein. The sample lists roughly 93,000 distinct CDR3 sequences, under 65% occurring once. The V and J genes are TRBV6-5 and TRBJ2-2, with a tentative D call TRBD1 (6 bases). The receptor's source is a woman aged 40 to 50 with Graves' hyperthyroidism. Sequences were obtained from blood. CDR3 DNA: TGTGCCAGCAGTTACTCGAACAGGGAGGAGCTGTTTTTT. This codes for CASSYSNREELFF.